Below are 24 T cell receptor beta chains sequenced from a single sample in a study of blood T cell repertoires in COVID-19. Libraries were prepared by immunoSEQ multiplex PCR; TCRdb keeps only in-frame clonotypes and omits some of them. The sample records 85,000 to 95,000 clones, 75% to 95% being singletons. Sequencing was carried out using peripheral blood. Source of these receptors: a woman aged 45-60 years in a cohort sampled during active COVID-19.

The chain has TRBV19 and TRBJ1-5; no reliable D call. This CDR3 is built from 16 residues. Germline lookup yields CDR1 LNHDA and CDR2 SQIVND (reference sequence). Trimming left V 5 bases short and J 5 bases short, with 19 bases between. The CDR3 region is CASSLRRDTGDQPQHF. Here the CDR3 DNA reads TGTGCCAGTAGTCTAAGGAGGGATACGGGTGATCAGCCCCAGCATTTT.

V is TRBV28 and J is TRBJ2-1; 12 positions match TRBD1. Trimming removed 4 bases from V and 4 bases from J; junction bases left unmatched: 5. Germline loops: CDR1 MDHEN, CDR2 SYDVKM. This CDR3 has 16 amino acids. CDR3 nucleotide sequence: TGTGCCAGCAGTTCGGGACAGGGGGCCCCTTACAATGAGCAGTTCTTC. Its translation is CASSSGQGAPYNEQFF. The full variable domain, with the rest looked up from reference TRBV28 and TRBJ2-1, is DVKVTQSSRYLVKRTGEKVFLECVQDMDHENMFWYRQDPGLGLRLIYFSYDVKMKEKGDIPEGYSVSREKKERFSLILESASTNQTSMYLCASSSGQGAPYNEQFFGPGTRLTVL.

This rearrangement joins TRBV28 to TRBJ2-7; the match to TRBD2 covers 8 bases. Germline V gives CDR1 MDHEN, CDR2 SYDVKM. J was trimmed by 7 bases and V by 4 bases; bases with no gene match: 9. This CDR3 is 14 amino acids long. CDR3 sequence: CASSSPGGAGEQYF. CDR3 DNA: TGTGCCAGCAGTTCCCCGGGGGGGGCGGGGGAGCAGTACTTC.

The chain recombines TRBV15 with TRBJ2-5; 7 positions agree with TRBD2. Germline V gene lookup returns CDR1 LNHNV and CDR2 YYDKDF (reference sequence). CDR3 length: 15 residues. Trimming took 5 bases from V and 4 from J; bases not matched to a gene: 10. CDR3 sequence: CATSSRLAGTETQYF. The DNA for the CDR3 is TGTGCCACCAGCTCCCGACTAGCAGGGACAGAGACCCAGTACTTC.

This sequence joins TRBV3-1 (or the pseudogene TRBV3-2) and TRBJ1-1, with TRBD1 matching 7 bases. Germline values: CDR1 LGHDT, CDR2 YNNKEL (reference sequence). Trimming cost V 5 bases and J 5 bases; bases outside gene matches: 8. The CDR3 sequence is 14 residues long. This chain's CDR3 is CASSVQGYGTEAFF. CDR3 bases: TGTGCCAGCAGCGTACAGGGGTATGGGACTGAAGCTTTCTTT.

The chain's CDR3 is CASSDRGRAFF. CDR3 sequence (DNA): TGTGCCAGCAGTGACAGGGGGAGAGCTTTCTTT. V and J are TRBV12-3 or TRBV12-4 and TRBJ1-1, with 9 bases that match TRBD1. V dropped 5 bases and J dropped 10; count of bases not matched to a gene: 2. CDR3 size: 11 residues.

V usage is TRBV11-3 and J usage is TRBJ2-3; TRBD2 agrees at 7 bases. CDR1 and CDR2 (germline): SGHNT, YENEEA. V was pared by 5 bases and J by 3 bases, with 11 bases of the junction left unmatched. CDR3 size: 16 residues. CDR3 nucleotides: TGTGCCAGCAGCCCAGCCGCTAGCGGAACAACAGATACGCAGTATTTT. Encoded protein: CASSPAASGTTDTQYF.

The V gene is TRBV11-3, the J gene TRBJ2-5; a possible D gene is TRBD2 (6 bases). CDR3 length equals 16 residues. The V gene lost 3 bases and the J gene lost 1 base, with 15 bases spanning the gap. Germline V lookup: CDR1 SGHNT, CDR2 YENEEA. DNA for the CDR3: TGTGCCAGCAGCTTCCGAGTAGCGGAGTTCCAAGAGACCCAGTACTTC. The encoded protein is CASSFRVAEFQETQYF. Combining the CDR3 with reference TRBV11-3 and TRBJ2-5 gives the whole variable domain EAGVVQSPRYKIIEKKQPVAFWCNPISGHNTLYWYLQNLGQGPELLIRYENEEAVDDSQLPKDRFSAERLKGVDSTLKIQPAELGDSAVYLCASSFRVAEFQETQYFGPGTRLLVL.

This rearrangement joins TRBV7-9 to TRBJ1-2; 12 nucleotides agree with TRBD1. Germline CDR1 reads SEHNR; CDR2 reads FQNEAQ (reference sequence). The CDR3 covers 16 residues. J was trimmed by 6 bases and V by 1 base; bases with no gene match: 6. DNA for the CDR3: TGTGCCAGCAGCTTAGGGAGCGGGACAGGGGGCGATGGCTACACCTTC. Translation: CASSLGSGTGGDGYTF.

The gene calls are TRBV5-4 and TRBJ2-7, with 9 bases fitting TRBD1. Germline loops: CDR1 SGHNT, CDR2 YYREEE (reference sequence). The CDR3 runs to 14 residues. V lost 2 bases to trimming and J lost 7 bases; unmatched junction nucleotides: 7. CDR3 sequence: CASSLVDRGKEQYF. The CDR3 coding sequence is TGTGCCAGCAGCTTAGTGGACAGGGGAAAAGAGCAGTACTTC.

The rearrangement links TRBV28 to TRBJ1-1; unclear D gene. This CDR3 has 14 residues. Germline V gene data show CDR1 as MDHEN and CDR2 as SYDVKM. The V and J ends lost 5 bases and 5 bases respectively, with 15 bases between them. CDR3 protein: CASSIPGGRTEAFF. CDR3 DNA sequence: TGTGCCAGCAGTATCCCCGGAGGGAGGACTGAAGCTTTCTTT. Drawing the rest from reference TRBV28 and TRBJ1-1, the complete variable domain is DVKVTQSSRYLVKRTGEKVFLECVQDMDHENMFWYRQDPGLGLRLIYFSYDVKMKEKGDIPEGYSVSREKKERFSLILESASTNQTSMYLCASSIPGGRTEAFFGQGTRLTVV.

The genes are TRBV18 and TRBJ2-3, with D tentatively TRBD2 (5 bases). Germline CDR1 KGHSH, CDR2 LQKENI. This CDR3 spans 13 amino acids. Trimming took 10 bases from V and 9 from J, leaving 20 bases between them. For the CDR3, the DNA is TGTGCCATCGACTGGGCTCGGGGAAGCACGCAGTATTTT. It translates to CAIDWARGSTQYF.

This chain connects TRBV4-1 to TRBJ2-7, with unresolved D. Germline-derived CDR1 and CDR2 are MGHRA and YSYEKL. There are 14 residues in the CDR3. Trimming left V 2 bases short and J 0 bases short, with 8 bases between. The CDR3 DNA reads TGCGCCAGCAGCCAATCGACATTCTCCTACGAGCAGTACTTC. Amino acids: CASSQSTFSYEQYF.

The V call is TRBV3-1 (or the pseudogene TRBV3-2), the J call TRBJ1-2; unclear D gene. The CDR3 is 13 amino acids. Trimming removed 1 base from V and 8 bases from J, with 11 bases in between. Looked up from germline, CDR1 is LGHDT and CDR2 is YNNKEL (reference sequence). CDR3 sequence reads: CASSQGRVGGYTF. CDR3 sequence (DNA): TGTGCCAGCAGCCAAGGACGGGTTGGAGGCTACACCTTC.

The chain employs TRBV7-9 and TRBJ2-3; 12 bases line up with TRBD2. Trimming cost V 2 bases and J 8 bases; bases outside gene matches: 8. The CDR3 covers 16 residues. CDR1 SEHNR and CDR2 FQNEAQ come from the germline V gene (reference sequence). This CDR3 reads CASSLIGLAGRGTQYF. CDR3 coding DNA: TGTGCCAGCAGCTTAATCGGACTAGCGGGGAGGGGTACGCAGTATTTT. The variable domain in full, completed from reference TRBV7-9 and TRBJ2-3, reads DTGVSQNPRHKITKRGQNVTFRCDPISEHNRLYWYRQTLGQGPEFLTYFQNEAQLEKSRLLSDRFSAERPKGSFSTLEIQRTEQGDSAMYLCASSLIGLAGRGTQYFGPGTRLTVL.

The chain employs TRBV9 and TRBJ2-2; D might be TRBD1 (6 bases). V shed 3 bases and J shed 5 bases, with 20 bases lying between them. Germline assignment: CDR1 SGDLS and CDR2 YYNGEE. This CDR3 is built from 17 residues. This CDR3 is CASSETTGFKGTGELFF. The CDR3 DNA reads TGTGCCAGCAGCGAGACTACAGGGTTCAAAGGGACCGGGGAGCTGTTTTTT.

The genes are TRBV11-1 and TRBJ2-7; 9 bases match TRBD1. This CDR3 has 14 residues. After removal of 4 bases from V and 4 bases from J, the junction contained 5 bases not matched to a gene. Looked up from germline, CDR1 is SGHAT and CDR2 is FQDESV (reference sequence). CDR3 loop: CASSYRTGAYEQYF. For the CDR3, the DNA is TGTGCCAGCAGCTACAGGACAGGGGCATACGAGCAGTACTTC.

This CDR3 reads CASSTRTENTEAFF. The DNA of the CDR3 is TGTGCCAGTAGTACCCGGACAGAAAACACTGAAGCTTTCTTT. This chain uses TRBV19 with TRBJ1-1, with TRBD1 as a possible D gene (6 bases). The CDR3 runs 14 residues. Germline V gene sequence: CDR1 LNHDA, CDR2 SQIVND (reference sequence). Trimming shortened V by 4 bases and J by 2 bases, and 11 bases separated the two germline ends.

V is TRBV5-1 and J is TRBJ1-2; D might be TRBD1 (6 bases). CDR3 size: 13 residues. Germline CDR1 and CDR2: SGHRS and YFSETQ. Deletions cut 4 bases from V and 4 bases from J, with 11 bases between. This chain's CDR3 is CASSTSGAYGYTF. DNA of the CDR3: TGCGCCAGCAGCACCTCAGGGGCCTATGGCTACACCTTC.

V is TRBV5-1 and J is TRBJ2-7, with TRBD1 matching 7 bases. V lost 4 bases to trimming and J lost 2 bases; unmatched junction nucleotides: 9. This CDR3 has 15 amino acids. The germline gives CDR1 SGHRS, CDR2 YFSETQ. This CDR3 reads CASSVLGTEAYEQYF. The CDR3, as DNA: TGCGCCAGCAGCGTACTAGGGACAGAAGCCTACGAGCAGTACTTC.

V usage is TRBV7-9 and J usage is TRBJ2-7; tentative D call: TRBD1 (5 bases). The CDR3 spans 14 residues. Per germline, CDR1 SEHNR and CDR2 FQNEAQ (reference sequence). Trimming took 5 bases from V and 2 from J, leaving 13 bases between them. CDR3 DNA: TGTGCCAGCAGCGCCACGACAGTAACCTACGAGCAGTACTTC. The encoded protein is CASSATTVTYEQYF.

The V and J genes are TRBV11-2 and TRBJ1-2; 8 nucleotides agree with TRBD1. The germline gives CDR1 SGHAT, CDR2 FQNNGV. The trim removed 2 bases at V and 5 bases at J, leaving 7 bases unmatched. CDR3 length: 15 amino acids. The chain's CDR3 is CASSLTETGEYGYTF. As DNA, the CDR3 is TGTGCCAGCAGCTTAACCGAGACAGGGGAATATGGCTACACCTTC. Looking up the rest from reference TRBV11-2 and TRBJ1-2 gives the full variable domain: EAGVAQSPRYKIIEKRQSVAFWCNPISGHATLYWYQQILGQGPKLLIQFQNNGVVDDSQLPKDRFSAERLKGVDSTLKIQPAKLEDSAVYLCASSLTETGEYGYTFGSGTRLTVV.

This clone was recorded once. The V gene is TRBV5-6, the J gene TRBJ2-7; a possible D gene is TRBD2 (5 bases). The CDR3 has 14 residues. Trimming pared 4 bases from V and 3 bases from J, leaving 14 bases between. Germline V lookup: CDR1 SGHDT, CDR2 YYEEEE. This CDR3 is CASSPPDRDYEQYF. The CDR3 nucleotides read TGTGCCAGCAGCCCCCCGGACCGGGACTACGAGCAGTACTTC.

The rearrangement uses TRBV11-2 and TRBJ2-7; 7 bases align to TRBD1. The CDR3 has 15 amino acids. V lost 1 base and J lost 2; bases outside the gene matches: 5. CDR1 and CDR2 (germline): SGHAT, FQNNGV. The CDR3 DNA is TGTGCCAGCAGCTTAGCCGAGACAGGGCCCTACGAGCAGTACTTC. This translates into CASSLAETGPYEQYF.